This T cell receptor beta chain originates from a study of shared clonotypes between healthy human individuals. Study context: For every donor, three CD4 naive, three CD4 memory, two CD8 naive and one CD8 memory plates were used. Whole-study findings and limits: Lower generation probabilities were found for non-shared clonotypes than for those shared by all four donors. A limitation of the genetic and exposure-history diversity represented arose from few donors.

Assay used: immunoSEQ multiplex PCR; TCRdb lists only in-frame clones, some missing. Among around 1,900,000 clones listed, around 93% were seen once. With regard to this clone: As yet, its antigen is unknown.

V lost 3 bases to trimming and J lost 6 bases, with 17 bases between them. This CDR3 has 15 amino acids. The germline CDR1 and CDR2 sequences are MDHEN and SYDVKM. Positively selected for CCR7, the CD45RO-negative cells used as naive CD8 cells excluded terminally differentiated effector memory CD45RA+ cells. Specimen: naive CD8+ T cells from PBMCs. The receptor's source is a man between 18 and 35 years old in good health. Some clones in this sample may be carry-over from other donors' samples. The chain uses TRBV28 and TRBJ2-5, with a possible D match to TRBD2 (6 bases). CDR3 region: CASSFRSERGKTQYF. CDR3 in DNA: TGTGCCAGCAGTTTTCGCTCTGAACGGGGGAAGACCCAGTACTTC.